This T cell receptor beta chain was recovered during a study of siplizumab effects on memory and regulatory T cells. General observations from the study: Proliferating Tregs' suppressive function in siplizumab cultures went unconfirmed. Unstimulated naive T cells seemed to show more diversity than memory cells did, and they also seemed to be among the major contributors to the alloresponse.

The V and J ends lost 0 bases and 3 bases respectively, with 13 bases between them. The CDR3 is 15 amino acids. Germline CDR1 reads SGHRS; CDR2 reads YFSETQ. The assay was immunoSEQ multiplex PCR, and TCRdb's table has in-frame clones only and misses some. The data hold about 80,000 clones, with 95% observed a single time. In regard to this clone: The antigen is undetermined.

The sample consisted of CD8+ T cells sorted from blood. The sequence was obtained from a human donor in good health. The chain employs TRBV5-1 and TRBJ2-7; D gene ambiguous. This CDR3 reads CASSLGGGEYYEQYF. The CDR3 nucleotides read TGCGCCAGCAGCTTGGGGGGTGGCGAATACTACGAGCAGTACTTC. Full variable domain (rest looked up from reference TRBV5-1 and TRBJ2-7): KAGVTQTPRYLIKTRGQQVTLSCSPISGHRSVSWYQQTPGQGLQFLFEYFSETQRNKGNFPGRFSGRQFSNSRSEMNVSTLELGDSALYLCASSLGGGEYYEQYFGPGTRLTVT.